This TCR beta chain was retrieved from a study of T cells in Graves' hyperthyroidism and ophthalmopathy. RNA transcripts were the template for amplifying TCR beta CDR3 regions. The primer set for the first-round RT-PCR of the TCR CDR3 was HTBI. TCRdb independently ran MiXCR on the multiplex PCR reads; one entry per CDR3 protein. The sample has approximately 620,000 distinct CDR3 sequences; about 16% are singletons. Germline V lookup: CDR1 SGHVS, CDR2 FQNEAQ. V lost 4 bases to trimming and J lost 9 bases; unmatched junction nucleotides: 9. This CDR3 is 15 amino acids long. In this sample, this clonotype turned up a few times.

The TCR originated in a woman aged 40-49 years with Graves' ophthalmopathy. The sequencing sample was made of blood. This chain joins TRBV7-8 and TRBJ1-5; 10 bases are a match to TRBD1. Here the CDR3 reads CASSSEPGQGPPQHF. The CDR3 bases are TGTGCCAGCAGCTCCGAGCCGGGACAGGGGCCGCCCCAGCATTTT.